These 17 T cell receptor beta chains were sequenced from one sample in a study of CD8+CD57+ T cells in acquired aplastic anemia. The patients chosen for sequencing had shown expansion of CD8+CD57+ cells (detected by flow cytometry). The use of genomic DNA as template underpinned the TCR beta VDJ and CDR3 profiling. TCRdb recomputed calls from the reads with MiXCR, one row per CDR3 protein. The table lists approximately 130,000 distinct CDR3 sequences, about two fifths of them singletons, with over 2% in the top ten. Sequencing was performed on sorted CD4+, CD8+, or CD8+CD57+ T cells (not recorded which) from PBMCs. The receptor source for this set is a human donor with aplastic anemia.

This clonotype was recorded many times. The gene calls are TRBV7-9 and TRBJ2-6; TRBD2 might be the D (6 bases). The CDR3 contains 17 residues. Germline V gene sequence: CDR1 SEHNR, CDR2 FQNEAQ (reference sequence). Between the trimmed V and J ends, which lost 1 base and 4 bases, there was a span of 14 bases. CDR3 amino acids: CASSLGRRELGANVLTF. The CDR3 nucleotides are TGTGCCAGCAGCTTAGGGCGGAGGGAACTAGGGGCCAACGTCCTGACTTTC.

Turning to this clonotype: Possible read error: a much larger clone is one base away. The rearrangement uses TRBV19 and TRBJ2-1; TRBD2 matches at 10 bases. This CDR3 has 17 amino acids. Germline V lookup: CDR1 LNHDA, CDR2 SQIVND (reference sequence). The CDR3 sequence is CSSSWDLGAGGYNEQFF. CDR3 DNA sequence: TGTTCCAGTAGTTGGGATTTAGGAGCGGGGGGGTACAATGAGCAGTTCTTC.

This clonotype was detected many times. The chain combines TRBV7-9 with TRBJ2-1; 7 bases fit TRBD1. This CDR3 region has 14 residues. Germline V CDR1 and CDR2: SEHNR, FQNEAQ (reference sequence). The trim removed 3 bases at V and 11 bases at J, leaving 10 bases unmatched. The CDR3 sequence: CASSFSLGQRQQFF. CDR3 nucleotide sequence: TGTGCCAGCAGCTTCTCATTGGGACAGAGGCAGCAGTTCTTC.

As DNA, the CDR3 is TGCGCCAGCAGTGAGGAGGACGAGCAGTACGTC. Translating gives CASSEEDEQYV. The chain links TRBV10-2 to TRBJ2-7, with unresolved D. V lost 2 bases and J lost 5, with 4 bases in between. Germline CDR1 reads WSHSY; CDR2 reads SAAADI. The CDR3 is 11 residues long.

The chain carries TRBV7-9 and TRBJ2-5; D not certain. This CDR3 spans 13 amino acids. V gave up 5 bases and J gave up 4 bases, with 11 bases separating them. CDR1 and CDR2 (germline): SEHNR, FQNEAQ (reference sequence). In DNA, the CDR3 is TGTGCCAGCAGCCCCCTCTCGGGAGAGACCCAGTACTTC. This gives the protein CASSPLSGETQYF.

A few counts support this clonotype. This CDR3 fails to terminate in the conserved phenylalanine or tryptophan, so it likely reflects a read error. The chain couples TRBV27 to TRBJ2-7; 8 bases map to TRBD1. Germline trimming cut 5 bases from V and 9 bases from J; bases unmatched to any gene: 9. The CDR3 is 13 amino acids. Germline CDR1 and CDR2: MNHEY and SMNVEV (reference sequence). The CDR3, as DNA: TGTGCCAGCAGTCCCGGACAGGGTGAGCGGCAGTACTCC. It is translated as CASSPGQGERQYS.

The DNA for the CDR3 is TGCAGTGCTAGGGTTCGCGCTGAAGCTTTCTTT. As protein: CSARVRAEAFF. The V and J genes are TRBV20-1 and TRBJ1-1, with D unclear. V dropped 3 bases and J dropped 6 bases, with 8 bases sitting between them. CDR3 length: 11 amino acids. Looked up from germline, CDR1 is DFQATT and CDR2 is SNEGSKA (reference sequence).

This clonotype came up many times. This chain connects TRBV7-3 to TRBJ2-1; D gene uncertain. The germline gives CDR1 SGHTA, CDR2 FQGTGA. This CDR3 has 17 amino acids. V lost 1 base and J 3 bases, leaving 16 bases between the germline ends. CDR3 coding DNA: TGTGCCAGCAGCTTAAGCTCCGGTCTGACGGTCTACAATGAGCAGTTCTTC. Protein sequence: CASSLSSGLTVYNEQFF.

In this sample, this clonotype turned up a few times. The CDR3 nucleotides read TGTGCCAGCAGCGCCCGGTTCACTGAAGCTTTCTTT. This translates into CASSARFTEAFF. The rearrangement joins TRBV7-6 to TRBJ1-1; no definite D call. Germline values: CDR1 SGHVS, CDR2 FNYEAQ. This CDR3 comprises 12 residues. V was pared by 5 bases and J by 4 bases, with 8 bases between.

The J gene is TRBJ2-6, the V gene TRBV20-1; D is possibly TRBD2 (6 bases). V dropped 1 base and J dropped 3 bases, with 22 bases sitting between them. Germline V CDR1 and CDR2: DFQATT, SNEGSKA (reference sequence). The CDR3 covers 19 residues. The CDR3 reads CSARVLGGRAGVGANVLTF. The CDR3 DNA is TGCAGTGCTAGAGTCCTTGGAGGGAGAGCAGGTGTTGGGGCCAACGTCCTGACTTTC.

Notes on this clonotype: This CDR3 fails to terminate in the conserved phenylalanine or tryptophan, so it likely reflects a read error. V is TRBV10-1 and J is TRBJ1-2; TRBD1 aligns across 7 bases. After removal of 6 bases from V and 2 bases from J, the junction contained 18 bases not matched to a gene. CDR3 size: 18 residues. Germline V CDR1 and CDR2: WNHNN, SYGVQD (reference sequence). The CDR3 here is CASRDRSMRQGLNYGYTL. In nucleotides, the CDR3 is TGCGCCAGCAGAGACCGCTCTATGAGACAGGGACTAAACTATGGCTACACCCTC.

This clonotype was recorded at least ten times. The gene calls are TRBV12-3 or TRBV12-4 and TRBJ2-5, with 11 positions matching TRBD1. The CDR3 sequence is 15 residues long. J lost 5 bases, V lost 6 bases, and 8 bases had no gene match. CDR3 in DNA: TGTGCCAGCAGCCGTAGGACAGGGGGCGCGGAGACCCAGTACTTC. This gives the protein CASSRRTGGAETQYF.

The V gene is TRBV2, the J gene TRBJ2-5; TRBD2 matches at 9 bases. Germline CDR1 and CDR2: SNHLY and FYNNEI. There are 14 residues in the CDR3. J lost 7 bases, V lost 4 bases, and 7 bases had no gene match. CDR3 DNA sequence: TGTGCCAGCAGTGTAGCGGGAGATCGTAGGACCCAGTACTTC. Translating gives CASSVAGDRRTQYF. Using reference TRBV2 and TRBJ2-5 for the parts outside the CDR3, the full variable domain is EPEVTQTPSHQVTQMGQEVILRCVPISNHLYFYWYRQILGQKVEFLVSFYNNEISEKSEIFDDQFSVERPDGSNFTLKIRSTKLEDSAMYFCASSVAGDRRTQYFGPGTRLLVL.

Ten or more counts support this clonotype. This chain connects TRBV20-1 to TRBJ1-1, with D possibly being TRBD1 (5 bases). The CDR3 length is 15 residues. V gave up 2 bases and J gave up 1 base, with 14 bases separating them. CDR1 and CDR2 from the germline V gene are DFQATT and SNEGSKA (reference sequence). CDR3 amino acids: CSARIPGQRNTEAFF. The CDR3 coding sequence is TGCAGTGCTAGAATTCCAGGGCAGAGGAACACTGAAGCTTTCTTT.

Of note for this clonotype: One end of the junction fails to match germline, which may point to a read error. The chain uses TRBV19 and TRBJ1-5; D uncertain. From germline, CDR1 is LNHDA and CDR2 SQIVND (reference sequence). There are 15 residues in the CDR3. This CDR3 reads CASSIEVSLAQPQHF. The CDR3 region has the DNA TGCGCCAGTAGTATCGAAGTGTCTTTGGCTCAGCCCCAGCATTTT.

This rearrangement joins TRBV2 to TRBJ2-7; D ambiguous. Per germline, CDR1 SNHLY and CDR2 FYNNEI. The CDR3 length is 15 residues. The V end lost 7 bases, the J end lost 1 base, and 17 bases lay between the germline ends. CDR3 loop: CASTHPKTFSYEQYF. The CDR3 nucleotides are TGTGCCAGCACCCACCCCAAGACATTTTCCTACGAGCAGTACTTC.

This clonotype was found many times. This chain joins TRBV6-5 and TRBJ1-1, with no clear D. CDR1 is MNHEY and CDR2 is SVGAGI in the germline V gene. V lost 2 bases and J 1 base, leaving 11 bases between the germline ends. This CDR3 has 15 amino acids. The CDR3 loop is CASSYRRRRNTEAFF. The CDR3 nucleotides are TGTGCCAGCAGTTACAGAAGGAGAAGGAACACTGAAGCTTTCTTT.